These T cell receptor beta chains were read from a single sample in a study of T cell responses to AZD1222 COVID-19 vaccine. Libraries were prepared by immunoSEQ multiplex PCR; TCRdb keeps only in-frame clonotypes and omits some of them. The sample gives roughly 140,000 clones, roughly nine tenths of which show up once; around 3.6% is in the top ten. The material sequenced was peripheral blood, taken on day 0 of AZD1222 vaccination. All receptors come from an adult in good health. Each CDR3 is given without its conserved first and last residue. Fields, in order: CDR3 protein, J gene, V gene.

ASSLEAGASNEKLF,TRBJ1-4,TRBV3-1/TRBV3-2
ASSDARKAGGYT,TRBJ1-2,TRBV2
ASSEVYGGEKLF,TRBJ1-4,TRBV6-1
ASSFDGLEQY,TRBJ2-7,TRBV27
SSRGGWDTGELF,TRBJ2-2,TRBV29-1
ASSLRAGLKNTEAF,TRBJ1-1,TRBV14
ASSQDAEDYGYT,TRBJ1-2,TRBV3-1/TRBV3-2
ASSYHGDSSYNEQF,TRBJ2-1,TRBV6-5
ASSIVHTGNYGYT,TRBJ1-2,TRBV19
ASSMSGDTEAF,TRBJ1-1,TRBV19
SVEESVEAF,TRBJ1-1,TRBV29-1
ASSLGRIETQY,TRBJ2-5,TRBV6-2/TRBV6-3
ASSYHFSGIPDTQY,TRBJ2-3,TRBV6-2/TRBV6-3
ASSIGGYEQY,TRBJ2-7,TRBV19
ASSYDRRGTEAF,TRBJ1-1,TRBV2
ASSEPGLAGGHEQF,TRBJ2-1,TRBV5-4
ASSPLAGTAGETQY,TRBJ2-5,TRBV5-1
ASSERSGPRRGEQF,TRBJ2-1,TRBV2
ASSEFTWNTEAF,TRBJ1-1,TRBV6-1
ASSSGQASTDTQY,TRBJ2-3,TRBV5-8
ASSPLGDAYEQY,TRBJ2-7,TRBV18
ASSLDHAGGDNEQF,TRBJ2-1,TRBV11-3
ASSIMWVNSYNSPLH,TRBJ1-6,TRBV19
SAGDLQGGGNTIY,TRBJ1-3,TRBV29-1
ASSSPGDRLTDTQY,TRBJ2-3,TRBV27
ATSDLFTGELF,TRBJ2-2,TRBV24-1
ASSSRQGTNTGELF,TRBJ2-2,TRBV5-1
ASSPGPGLRETQY,TRBJ2-5,TRBV18
ASSKVSRNYEQY,TRBJ2-7,TRBV21-1
ASSLGSNGNTIY,TRBJ1-3,TRBV5-4
ASSSTGRPDGYT,TRBJ1-2,TRBV5-6
ASPVNTGLEAF,TRBJ1-1,TRBV6-5
ASVAAGVSTGELF,TRBJ2-2,TRBV2
ASSVAEGLLPRDTQY,TRBJ2-3,TRBV9
ASSVPGLAGSRGELF,TRBJ2-2,TRBV19
ASSLGGGVALRWFSYGYT,TRBJ1-2,TRBV7-8
ASSSSHPNQPQH,TRBJ1-5,TRBV7-9
ASSLPSYEQC,TRBJ2-7,TRBV28
SARDRREQY,TRBJ2-7,TRBV20-1
ASSLGASTEAF,TRBJ1-1,TRBV5-4
AWSLQENQPQH,TRBJ1-5,TRBV30
ASSLDGLRARYEQY,TRBJ2-7,TRBV7-2
ASSQLRGVGGVNNEQF,TRBJ2-1,TRBV3-1/TRBV3-2
ATSPRIIKTSSYNEQF,TRBJ2-1,TRBV5-6
ASSAGPGQF,TRBJ2-1,TRBV25-1
ASSLRGADAGNTIY,TRBJ1-3,TRBV11-2
AWTVGPDQPQH,TRBJ1-5,TRBV30